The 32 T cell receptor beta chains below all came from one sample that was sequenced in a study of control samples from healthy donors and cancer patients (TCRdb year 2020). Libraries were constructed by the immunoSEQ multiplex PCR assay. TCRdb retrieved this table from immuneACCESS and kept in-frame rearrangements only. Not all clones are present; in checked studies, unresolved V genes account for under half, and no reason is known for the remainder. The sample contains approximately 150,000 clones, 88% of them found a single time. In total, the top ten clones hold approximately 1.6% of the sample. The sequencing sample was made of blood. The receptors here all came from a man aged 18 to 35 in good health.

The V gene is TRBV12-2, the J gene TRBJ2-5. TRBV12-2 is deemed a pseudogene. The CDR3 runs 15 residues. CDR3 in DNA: TGTGCAAGTCGCTTTGAGGGGGGACTCCAAGAGACCCAGTACTTC. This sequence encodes CASRFEGGLQETQYF.

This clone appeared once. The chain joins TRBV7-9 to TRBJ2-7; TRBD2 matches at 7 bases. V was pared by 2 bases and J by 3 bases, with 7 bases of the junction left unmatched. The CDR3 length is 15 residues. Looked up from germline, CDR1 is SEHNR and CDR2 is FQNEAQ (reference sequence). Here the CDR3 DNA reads TGTGCCAGCAGCTTACTGTCGGCGGGGGTCTACGAGCAGTACTTC. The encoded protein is CASSLLSAGVYEQYF.

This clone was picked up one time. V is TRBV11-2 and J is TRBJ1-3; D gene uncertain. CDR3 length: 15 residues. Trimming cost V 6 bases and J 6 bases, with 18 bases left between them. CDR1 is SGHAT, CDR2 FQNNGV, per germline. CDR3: CASSPSSGSENTIYF. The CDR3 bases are TGTGCCAGCAGTCCCTCTTCGGGGAGTGAAAACACCATATATTTT.

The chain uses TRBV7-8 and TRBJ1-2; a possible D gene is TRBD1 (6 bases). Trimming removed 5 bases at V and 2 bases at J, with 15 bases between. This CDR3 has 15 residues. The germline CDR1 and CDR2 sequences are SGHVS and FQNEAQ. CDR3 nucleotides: TGTGCCAGCAGCCCCCTTAAGGACAGCAACTATGGCTACACCTTC. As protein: CASSPLKDSNYGYTF.

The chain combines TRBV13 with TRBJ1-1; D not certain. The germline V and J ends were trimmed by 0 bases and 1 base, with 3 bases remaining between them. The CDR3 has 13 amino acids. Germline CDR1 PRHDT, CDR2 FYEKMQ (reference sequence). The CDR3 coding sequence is TGTGCCAGCAGCTTAGGTCCGAACACTGAAGCTTTCTTT. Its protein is CASSLGPNTEAFF.

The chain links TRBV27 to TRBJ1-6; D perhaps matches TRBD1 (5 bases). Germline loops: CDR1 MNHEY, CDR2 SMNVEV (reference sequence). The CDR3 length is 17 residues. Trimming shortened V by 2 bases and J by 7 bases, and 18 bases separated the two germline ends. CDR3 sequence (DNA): TGTGCCAGCAGTTTAAGTAGACCCCAGGGAGGGAATTCACCCCTCCACTTT. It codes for CASSLSRPQGGNSPLHF.

The CDR3 protein is CASRPRDRGGSPLHF. CDR3 in DNA: TGTGCCAGTAGGCCCAGGGACAGGGGTGGGTCGCCCCTCCACTTT. The chain has TRBV19 and TRBJ1-6, with TRBD1 identical over 10 bases. Germline CDR1 is LNHDA and CDR2 is SQIVND (reference sequence). This CDR3 is 15 amino acids long. The ends lost 6 bases at V and 13 bases at J; junction bases unmatched: 12.

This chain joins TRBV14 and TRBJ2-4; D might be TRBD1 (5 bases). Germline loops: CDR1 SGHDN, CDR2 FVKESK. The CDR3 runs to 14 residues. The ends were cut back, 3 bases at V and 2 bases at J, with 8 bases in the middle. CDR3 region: CASSHRETKNIQYF. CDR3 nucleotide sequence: TGTGCCAGCAGCCACAGGGAAACCAAAAACATTCAGTACTTC.

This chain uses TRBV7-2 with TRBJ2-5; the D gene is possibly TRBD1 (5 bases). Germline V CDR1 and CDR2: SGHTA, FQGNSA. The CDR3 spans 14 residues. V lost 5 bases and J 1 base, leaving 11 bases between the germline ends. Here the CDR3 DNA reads TGTGCCAGCAGCCCTCTAGGGGTCCAAGAGACCCAGTACTTC. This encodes CASSPLGVQETQYF.

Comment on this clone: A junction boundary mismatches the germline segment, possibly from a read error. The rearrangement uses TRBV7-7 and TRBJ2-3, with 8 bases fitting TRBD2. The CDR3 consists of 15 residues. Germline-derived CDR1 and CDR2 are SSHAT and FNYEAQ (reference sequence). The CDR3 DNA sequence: TGTGCTAGCAGCTTGGGAGCGGGGGAAACAGATACGCAGTATTTT. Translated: CASSLGAGETDTQYF.

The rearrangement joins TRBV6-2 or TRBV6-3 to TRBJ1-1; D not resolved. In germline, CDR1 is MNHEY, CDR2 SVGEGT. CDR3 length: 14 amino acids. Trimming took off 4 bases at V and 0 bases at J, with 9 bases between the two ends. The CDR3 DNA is TGTGCCAGCAGTTTCCTCGGGGTGAACACTGAAGCTTTCTTT. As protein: CASSFLGVNTEAFF.

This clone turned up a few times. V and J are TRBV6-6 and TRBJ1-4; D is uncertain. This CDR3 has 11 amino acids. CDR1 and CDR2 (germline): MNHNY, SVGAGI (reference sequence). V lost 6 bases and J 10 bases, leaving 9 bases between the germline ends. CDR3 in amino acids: CASSLQRKLFF. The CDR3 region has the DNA TGTGCCAGCAGCCTTCAAAGAAAACTGTTTTTT.

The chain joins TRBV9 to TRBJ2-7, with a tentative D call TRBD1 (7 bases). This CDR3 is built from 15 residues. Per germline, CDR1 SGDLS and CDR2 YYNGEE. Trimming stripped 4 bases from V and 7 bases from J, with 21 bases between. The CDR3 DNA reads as TGTGCCAGCAGCCCCTCCACCACAGGGGCGGGGGAGCAGTACTTC. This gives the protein CASSPSTTGAGEQYF.

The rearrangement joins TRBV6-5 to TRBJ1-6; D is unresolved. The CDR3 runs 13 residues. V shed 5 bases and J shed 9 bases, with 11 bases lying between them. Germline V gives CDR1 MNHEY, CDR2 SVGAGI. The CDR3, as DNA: TGTGCCAGCAGTCCGCTGCTGGGTTCACCCCTCCACTTT. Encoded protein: CASSPLLGSPLHF.

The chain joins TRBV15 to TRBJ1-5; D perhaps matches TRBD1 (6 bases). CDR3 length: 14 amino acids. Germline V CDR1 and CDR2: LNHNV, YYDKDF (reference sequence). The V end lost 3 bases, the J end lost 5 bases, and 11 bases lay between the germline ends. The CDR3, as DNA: TGTGCCACCAGCAGTAACAGGGATGATCAGCCCCAGCATTTT. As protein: CATSSNRDDQPQHF.

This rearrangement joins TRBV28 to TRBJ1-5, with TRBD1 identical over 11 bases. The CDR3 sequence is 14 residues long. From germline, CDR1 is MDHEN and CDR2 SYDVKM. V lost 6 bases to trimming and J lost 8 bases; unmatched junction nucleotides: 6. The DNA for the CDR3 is TGTGCCAGCAGCCGGGACAGGGGGTTGGAGCCCCAGCATTTT. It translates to CASSRDRGLEPQHF.

In DNA, the CDR3 is TGTGCCAGCAGTGCAAACAGGGTGTTGAACACTGAAGCTTTCTTT. Its protein product is CASSANRVLNTEAFF. The chain is built from TRBV27 and TRBJ1-1; a possible D gene is TRBD1 (6 bases). The CDR3 length is 15 residues. Germline CDR1 reads MNHEY; CDR2 reads SMNVEV (reference sequence). V was shortened by 5 bases and J by 0 bases, with 13 bases between the two germline ends.

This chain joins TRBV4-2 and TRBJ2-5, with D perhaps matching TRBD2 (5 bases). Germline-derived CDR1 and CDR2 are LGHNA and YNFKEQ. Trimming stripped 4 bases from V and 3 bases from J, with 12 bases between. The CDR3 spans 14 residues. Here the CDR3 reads CASSPEGLEETQYF. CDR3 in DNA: TGTGCCAGCAGCCCCGAGGGCCTCGAAGAGACCCAGTACTTC.

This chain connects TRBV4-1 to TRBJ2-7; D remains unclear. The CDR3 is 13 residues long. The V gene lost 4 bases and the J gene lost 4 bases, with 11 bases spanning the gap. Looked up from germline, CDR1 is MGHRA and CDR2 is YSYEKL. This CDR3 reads CASSPEIIYEQYF. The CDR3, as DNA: TGCGCCAGCAGCCCGGAGATAATTTACGAGCAGTACTTC.

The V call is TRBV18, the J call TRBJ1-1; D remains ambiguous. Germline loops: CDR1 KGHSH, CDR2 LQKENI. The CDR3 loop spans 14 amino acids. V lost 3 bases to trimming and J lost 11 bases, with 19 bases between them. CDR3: CASSPDGLILGAFF. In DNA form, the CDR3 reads TGTGCCAGCTCACCGGACGGACTGATCCTCGGGGCTTTCTTT. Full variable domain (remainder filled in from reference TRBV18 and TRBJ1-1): NAGVMQNPRHLVRRRGQEARLRCSPMKGHSHVYWYRQLPEEGLKFMVYLQKENIIDESGMPKERFSAEFPKEGPSILRIQQVVRGDSAAYFCASSPDGLILGAFFGQGTRLTVV.

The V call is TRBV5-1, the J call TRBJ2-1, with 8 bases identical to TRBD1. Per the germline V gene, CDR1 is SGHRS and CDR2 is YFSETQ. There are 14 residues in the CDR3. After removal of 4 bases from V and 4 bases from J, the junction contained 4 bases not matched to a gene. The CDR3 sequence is CASSPGQGYNEQFF. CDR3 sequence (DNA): TGCGCCAGCAGCCCCGGACAGGGATACAATGAGCAGTTCTTC.

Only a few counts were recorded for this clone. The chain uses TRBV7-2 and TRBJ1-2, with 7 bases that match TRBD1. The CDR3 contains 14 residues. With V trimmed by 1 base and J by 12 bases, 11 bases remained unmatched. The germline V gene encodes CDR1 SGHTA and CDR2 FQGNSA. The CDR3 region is CASSLVDREGVHTF. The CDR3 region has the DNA TGTGCCAGCAGCTTAGTAGACAGGGAAGGGGTCCACACCTTC.

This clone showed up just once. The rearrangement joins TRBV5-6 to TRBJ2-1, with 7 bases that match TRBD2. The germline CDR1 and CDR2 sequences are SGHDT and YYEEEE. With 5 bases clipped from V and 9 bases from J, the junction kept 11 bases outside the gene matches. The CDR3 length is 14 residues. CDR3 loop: CASRRAGLSVEQFF. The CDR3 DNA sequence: TGTGCCAGCAGGCGCGCGGGACTATCGGTTGAGCAGTTCTTC.

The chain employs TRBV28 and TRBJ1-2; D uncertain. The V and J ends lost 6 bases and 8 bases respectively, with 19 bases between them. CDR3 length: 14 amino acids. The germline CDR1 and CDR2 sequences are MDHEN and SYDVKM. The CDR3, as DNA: TGTGCCAGCAGCCCAATGAAAGGGTTAAGGGGCTACACCTTC. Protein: CASSPMKGLRGYTF.

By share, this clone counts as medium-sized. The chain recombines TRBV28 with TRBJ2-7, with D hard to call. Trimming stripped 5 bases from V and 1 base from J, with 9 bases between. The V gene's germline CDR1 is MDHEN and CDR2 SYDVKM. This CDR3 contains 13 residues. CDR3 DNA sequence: TGTGCCAGCAGTGCAGGCGCGTCCTACGAGCAGTACTTC. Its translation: CASSAGASYEQYF.

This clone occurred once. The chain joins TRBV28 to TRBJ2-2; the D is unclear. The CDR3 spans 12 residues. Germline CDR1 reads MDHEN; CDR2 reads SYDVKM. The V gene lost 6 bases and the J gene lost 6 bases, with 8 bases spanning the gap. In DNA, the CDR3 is TGTGCCAGCAGACCTAAAGCCGGGGAGCTGTTTTTT. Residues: CASRPKAGELFF. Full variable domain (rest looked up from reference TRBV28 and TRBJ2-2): DVKVTQSSRYLVKRTGEKVFLECVQDMDHENMFWYRQDPGLGLRLIYFSYDVKMKEKGDIPEGYSVSREKKERFSLILESASTNQTSMYLCASRPKAGELFFGEGSRLTVL.

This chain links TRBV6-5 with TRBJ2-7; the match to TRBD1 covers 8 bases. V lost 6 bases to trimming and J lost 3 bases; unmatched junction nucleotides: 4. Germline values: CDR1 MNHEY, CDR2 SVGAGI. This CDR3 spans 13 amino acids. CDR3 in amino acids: CASRGQGRYEQYF. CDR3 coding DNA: TGTGCCAGCAGAGGACAGGGCCGCTACGAGCAGTACTTC.

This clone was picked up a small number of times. For the CDR3, the DNA is TGCAGTGCTAGTAGATCCGGGAGTCAGCCCCAGCATTTT. Residues: CSASRSGSQPQHF. The chain combines TRBV20-1 with TRBJ1-5; D remains ambiguous. The CDR3 length is 13 residues. V was clipped by 3 bases and J by 6 bases, with 12 bases between them. Looked up from germline, CDR1 is DFQATT and CDR2 is SNEGSKA (reference sequence).

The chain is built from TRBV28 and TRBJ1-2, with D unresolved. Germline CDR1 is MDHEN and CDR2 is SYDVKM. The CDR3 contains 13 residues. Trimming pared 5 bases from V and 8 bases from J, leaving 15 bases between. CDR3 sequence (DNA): TGTGCCAGCAGTCCCGGAAGGGATGACGGCTACACCTTC. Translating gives CASSPGRDDGYTF.

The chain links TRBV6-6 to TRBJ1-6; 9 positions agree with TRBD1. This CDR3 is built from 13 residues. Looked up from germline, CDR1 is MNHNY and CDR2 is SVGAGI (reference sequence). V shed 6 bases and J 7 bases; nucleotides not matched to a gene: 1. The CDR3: CASRGTGNSPLHF. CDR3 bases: TGTGCCAGCAGGGGGACAGGGAATTCACCCCTCCACTTT.

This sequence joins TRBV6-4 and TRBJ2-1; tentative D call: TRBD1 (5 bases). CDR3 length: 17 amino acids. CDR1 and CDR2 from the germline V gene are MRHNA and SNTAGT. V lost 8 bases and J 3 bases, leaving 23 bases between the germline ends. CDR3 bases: TGTGCCAGCCCACGATCAGGGTTTCGGGTCGTCTACAATGAGCAGTTCTTC. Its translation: CASPRSGFRVVYNEQFF.

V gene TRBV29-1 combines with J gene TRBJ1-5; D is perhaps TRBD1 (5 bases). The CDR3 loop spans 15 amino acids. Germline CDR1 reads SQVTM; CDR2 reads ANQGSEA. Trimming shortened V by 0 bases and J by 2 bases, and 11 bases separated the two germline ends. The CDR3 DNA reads TGCAGCGTTGAAGATGGGGGGGGTGGCAATCAGCCCCAGCATTTT. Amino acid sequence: CSVEDGGGGNQPQHF.